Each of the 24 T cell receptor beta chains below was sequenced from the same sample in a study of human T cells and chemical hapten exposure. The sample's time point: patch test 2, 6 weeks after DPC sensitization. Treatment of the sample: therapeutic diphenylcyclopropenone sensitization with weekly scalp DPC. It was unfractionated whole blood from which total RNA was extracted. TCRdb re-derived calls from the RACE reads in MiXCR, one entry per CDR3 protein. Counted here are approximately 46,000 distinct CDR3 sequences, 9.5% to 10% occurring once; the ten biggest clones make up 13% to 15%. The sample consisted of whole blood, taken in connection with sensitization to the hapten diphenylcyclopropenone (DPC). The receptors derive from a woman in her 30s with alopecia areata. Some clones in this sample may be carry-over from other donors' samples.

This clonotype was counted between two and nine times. Here the CDR3 reads CASSEDWRLTEAFF. Here the CDR3 DNA reads TGTGCCAGTAGTGAGGACTGGAGACTGACTGAAGCTTTCTTT. The chain recombines TRBV19 with TRBJ1-1; D is ambiguous. This CDR3 is built from 14 residues. CDR1 and CDR2 (germline): LNHDA, SQIVND (reference sequence). Trimming pared 5 bases from V and 5 bases from J, leaving 15 bases between.

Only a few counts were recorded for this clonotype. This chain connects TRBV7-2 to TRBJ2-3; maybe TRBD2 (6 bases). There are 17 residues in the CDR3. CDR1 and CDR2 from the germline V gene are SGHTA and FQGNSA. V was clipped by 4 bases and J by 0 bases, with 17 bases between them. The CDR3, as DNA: TGTGCCAGCAGCTCCGCCGGGACTGTATTTAGCACAGATACGCAGTATTTT. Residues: CASSSAGTVFSTDTQYF.

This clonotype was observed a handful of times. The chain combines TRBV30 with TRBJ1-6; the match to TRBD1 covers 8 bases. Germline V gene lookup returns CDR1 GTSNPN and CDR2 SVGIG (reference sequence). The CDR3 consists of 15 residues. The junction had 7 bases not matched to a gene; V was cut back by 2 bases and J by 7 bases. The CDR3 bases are TGTGCCTGGAGTAGTCCAGGACAGGGCAATTCACCCCTCCACTTT. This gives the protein CAWSSPGQGNSPLHF.

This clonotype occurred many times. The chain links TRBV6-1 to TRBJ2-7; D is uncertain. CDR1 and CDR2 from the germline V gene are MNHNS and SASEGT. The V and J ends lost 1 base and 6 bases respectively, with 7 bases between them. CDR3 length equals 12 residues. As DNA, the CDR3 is TGTGCCAGCAGTGAAGTGGCGTCCGAGCAGTACTTC. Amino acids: CASSEVASEQYF.

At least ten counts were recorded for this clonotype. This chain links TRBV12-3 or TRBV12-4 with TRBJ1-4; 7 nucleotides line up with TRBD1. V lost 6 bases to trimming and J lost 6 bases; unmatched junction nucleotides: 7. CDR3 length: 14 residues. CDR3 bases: TGTGCCAGCAGGCCCAGGGGGGGCCATGAAAAACTGTTTTTT. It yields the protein CASRPRGGHEKLFF.

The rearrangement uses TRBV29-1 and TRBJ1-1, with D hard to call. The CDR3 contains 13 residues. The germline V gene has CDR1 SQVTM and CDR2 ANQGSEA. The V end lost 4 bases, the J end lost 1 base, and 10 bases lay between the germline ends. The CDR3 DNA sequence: TGCAGCGTTGCCGTAGGAGGGAACACTGAAGCTTTCTTT. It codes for CSVAVGGNTEAFF.

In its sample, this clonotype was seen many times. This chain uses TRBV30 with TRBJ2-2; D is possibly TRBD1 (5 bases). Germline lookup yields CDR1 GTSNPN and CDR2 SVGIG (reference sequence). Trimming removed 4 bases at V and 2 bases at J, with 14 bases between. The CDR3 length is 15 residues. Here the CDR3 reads CAWMQSRANTGELFF. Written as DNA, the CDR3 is TGTGCCTGGATGCAGAGCAGGGCCAACACCGGGGAGCTGTTTTTT.

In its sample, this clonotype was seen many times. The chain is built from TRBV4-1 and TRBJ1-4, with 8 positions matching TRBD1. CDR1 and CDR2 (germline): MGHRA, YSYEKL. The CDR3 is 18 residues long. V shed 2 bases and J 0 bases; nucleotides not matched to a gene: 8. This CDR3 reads CASSQQGAGLATNEKLFF. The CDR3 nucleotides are TGCGCCAGCAGCCAACAGGGGGCTGGGCTCGCAACTAATGAAAAACTGTTTTTT.

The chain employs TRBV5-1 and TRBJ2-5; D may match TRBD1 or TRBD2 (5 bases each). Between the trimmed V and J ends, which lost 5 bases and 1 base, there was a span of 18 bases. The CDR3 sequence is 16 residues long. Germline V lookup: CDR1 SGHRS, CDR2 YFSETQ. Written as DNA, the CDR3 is TGCGCCAGCAGTCGTACAGGAGTCGGGGCCCAAGAGACCCAGTACTTC. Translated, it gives CASSRTGVGAQETQYF.

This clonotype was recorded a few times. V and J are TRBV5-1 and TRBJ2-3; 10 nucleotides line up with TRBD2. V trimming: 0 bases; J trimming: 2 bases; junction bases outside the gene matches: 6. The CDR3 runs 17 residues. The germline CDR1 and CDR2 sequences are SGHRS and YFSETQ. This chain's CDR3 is CASSLDPSGGITDTQYF. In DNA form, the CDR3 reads TGCGCCAGCAGCTTGGATCCTAGCGGGGGTATCACAGATACGCAGTATTTT.

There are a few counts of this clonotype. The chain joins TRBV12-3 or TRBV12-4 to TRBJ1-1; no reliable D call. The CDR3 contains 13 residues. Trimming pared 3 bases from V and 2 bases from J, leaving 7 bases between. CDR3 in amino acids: CASSFPPNTEAFF. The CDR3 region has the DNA TGTGCCAGCAGTTTCCCCCCCAACACTGAAGCTTTCTTT.

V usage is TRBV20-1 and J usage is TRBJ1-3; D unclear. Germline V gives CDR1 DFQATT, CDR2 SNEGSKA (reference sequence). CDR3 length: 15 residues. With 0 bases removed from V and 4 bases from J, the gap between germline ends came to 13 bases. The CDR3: CSARDHAASGNTIYF. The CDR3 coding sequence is TGCAGTGCTAGAGATCACGCGGCTTCGGGAAACACCATATATTTT.

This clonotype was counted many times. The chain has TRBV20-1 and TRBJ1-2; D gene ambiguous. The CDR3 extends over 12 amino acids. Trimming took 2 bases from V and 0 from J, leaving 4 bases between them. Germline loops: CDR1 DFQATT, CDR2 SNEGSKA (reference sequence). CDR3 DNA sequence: TGCAGTGCTAGACAGACTAACTATGGCTACACCTTC. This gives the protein CSARQTNYGYTF.

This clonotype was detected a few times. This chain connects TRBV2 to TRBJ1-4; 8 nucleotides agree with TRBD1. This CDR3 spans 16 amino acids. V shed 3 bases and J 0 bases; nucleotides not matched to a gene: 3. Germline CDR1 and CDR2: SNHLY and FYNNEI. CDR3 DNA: TGTGCCAGCAGTGATCAGGGGGCAACAACTAATGAAAAACTGTTTTTT. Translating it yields CASSDQGATTNEKLFF.

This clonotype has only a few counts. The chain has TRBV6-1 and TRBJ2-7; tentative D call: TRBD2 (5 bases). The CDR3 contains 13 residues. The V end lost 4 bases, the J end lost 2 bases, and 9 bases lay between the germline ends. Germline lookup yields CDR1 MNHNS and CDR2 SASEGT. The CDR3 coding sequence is TGTGCCAGCAGTGCTTACGGGACCTACGAGCAGTACTTC. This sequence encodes CASSAYGTYEQYF.

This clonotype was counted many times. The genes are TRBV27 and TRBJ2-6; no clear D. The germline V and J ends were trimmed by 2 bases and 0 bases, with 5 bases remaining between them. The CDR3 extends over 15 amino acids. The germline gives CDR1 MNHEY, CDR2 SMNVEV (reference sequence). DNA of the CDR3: TGTGCCAGCAGTTTACGAAGCTCTGGGGCCAACGTCCTGACTTTC. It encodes CASSLRSSGANVLTF.

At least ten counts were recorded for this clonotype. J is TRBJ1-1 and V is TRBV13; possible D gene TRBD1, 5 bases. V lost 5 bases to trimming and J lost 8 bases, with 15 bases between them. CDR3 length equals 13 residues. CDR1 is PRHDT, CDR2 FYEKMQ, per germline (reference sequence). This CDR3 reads CASSPNQGSEAFF. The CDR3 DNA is TGTGCCAGCAGCCCCAATCAGGGATCCGAAGCTTTCTTT.

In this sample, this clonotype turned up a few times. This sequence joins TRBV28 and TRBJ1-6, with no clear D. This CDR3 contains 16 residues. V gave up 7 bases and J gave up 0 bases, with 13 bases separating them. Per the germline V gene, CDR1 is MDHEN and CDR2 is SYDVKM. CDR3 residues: CASTPVPSSYNSPLHF. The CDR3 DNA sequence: TGTGCCAGCACCCCGGTCCCGAGCTCCTATAATTCACCCCTCCACTTT.

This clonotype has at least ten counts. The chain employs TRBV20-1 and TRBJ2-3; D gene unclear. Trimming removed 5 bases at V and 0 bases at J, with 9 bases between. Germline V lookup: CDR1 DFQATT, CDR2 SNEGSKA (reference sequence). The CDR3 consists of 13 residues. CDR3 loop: CSAPWTSTDTQYF. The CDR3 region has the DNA TGCAGTGCTCCCTGGACGAGCACAGATACGCAGTATTTT.

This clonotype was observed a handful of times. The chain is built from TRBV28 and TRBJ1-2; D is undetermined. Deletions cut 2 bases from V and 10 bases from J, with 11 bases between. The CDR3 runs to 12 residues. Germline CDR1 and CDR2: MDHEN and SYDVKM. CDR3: CASSLAGRAYTF. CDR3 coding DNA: TGTGCCAGCAGTTTAGCAGGACGAGCCTACACCTTC.

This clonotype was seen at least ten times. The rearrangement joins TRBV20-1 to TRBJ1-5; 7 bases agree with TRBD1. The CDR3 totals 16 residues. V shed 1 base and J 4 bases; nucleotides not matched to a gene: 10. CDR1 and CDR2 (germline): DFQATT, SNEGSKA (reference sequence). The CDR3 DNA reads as TGCAGTGCTAGAGCGGAGAGGGGGCGAGTAAATCAGCCCCAGCATTTT. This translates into CSARAERGRVNQPQHF.

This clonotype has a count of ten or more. This CDR3 reads CASSLGGTKETQYF. The CDR3 DNA follows: TGTGCCAGCAGCTTAGGCGGGACTAAAGAGACCCAGTACTTC. V and J are TRBV7-6 and TRBJ2-5; 7 bases align to TRBD2. This CDR3 region has 14 residues. V lost 1 base, J lost 3 bases, and 2 bases stayed unmatched. Germline lookup yields CDR1 SGHVS and CDR2 FNYEAQ. Full variable domain (outside the CDR3, taken from reference TRBV7-6 and TRBJ2-5): GAGVSQSPRYKVTKRGQDVALRCDPISGHVSLYWYRQALGQGPEFLTYFNYEAQQDKSGLPNDRFSAERPEGSISTLTIQRTEQRDSAMYRCASSLGGTKETQYFGPGTRLLVL.

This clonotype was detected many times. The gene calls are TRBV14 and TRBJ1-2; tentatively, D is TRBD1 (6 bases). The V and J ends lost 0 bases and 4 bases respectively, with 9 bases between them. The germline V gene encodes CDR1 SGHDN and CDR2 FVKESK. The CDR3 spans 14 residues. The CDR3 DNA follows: TGTGCCAGCAGCCAAGACAGGGGATTCTATGGCTACACCTTC. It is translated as CASSQDRGFYGYTF.

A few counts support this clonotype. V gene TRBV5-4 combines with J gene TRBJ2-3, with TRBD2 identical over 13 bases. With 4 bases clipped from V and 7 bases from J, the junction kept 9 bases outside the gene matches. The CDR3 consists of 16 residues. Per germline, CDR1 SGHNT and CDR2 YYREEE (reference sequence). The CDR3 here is CASSRWTSGGLNTQYF. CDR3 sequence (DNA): TGTGCCAGCAGCCGATGGACTAGCGGGGGCCTAAATACGCAGTATTTT.